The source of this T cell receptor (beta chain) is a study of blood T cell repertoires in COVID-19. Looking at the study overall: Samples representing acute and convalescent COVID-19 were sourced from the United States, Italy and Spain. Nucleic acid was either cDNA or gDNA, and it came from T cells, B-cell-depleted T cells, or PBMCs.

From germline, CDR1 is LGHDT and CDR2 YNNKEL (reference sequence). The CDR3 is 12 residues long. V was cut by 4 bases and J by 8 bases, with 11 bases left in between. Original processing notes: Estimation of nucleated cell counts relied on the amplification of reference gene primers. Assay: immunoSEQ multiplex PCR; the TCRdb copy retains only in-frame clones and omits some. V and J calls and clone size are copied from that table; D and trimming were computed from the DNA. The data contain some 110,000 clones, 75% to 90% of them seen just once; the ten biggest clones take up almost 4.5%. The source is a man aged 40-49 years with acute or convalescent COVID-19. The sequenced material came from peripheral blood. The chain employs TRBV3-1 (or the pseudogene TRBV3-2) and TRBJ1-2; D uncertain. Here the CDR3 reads CASSLDGRGYTF. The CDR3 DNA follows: TGTGCCAGCAGCCTCGACGGGAGGGGCTACACCTTC.